These 17 T cell receptor beta chains came from one sample sequenced in a study of blood T cell repertoires in COVID-19. The protocol was immunoSEQ multiplex PCR, while the TCRdb copy is restricted to in-frame clones and leaves out a portion. The sample comprises hundreds of thousands of clones, 75% to 90% of which are singletons, and roughly 2.7% rests with the top ten. Sequencing was performed on PBMCs or T cells enriched from blood (not recorded which). These receptors all come from a woman aged 45-65 years who had recovered from COVID-19.

The table lists this clone with a few counts. The sample contains more than one DNA sequence encoding this CDR3. The chain links TRBV4-1 to TRBJ2-6; TRBD1 matches at 9 bases. V shed 1 base, J shed 4 bases, and the junction held 5 bases outside the gene matches. CDR3 size: 17 residues. Germline V gene lookup returns CDR1 MGHRA and CDR2 YSYEKL. The CDR3 coding sequence is TGCGCCAGCAGCCAAGGGGACAGGGTCGGAGGGGCCAACGTCCTGACTTTC. It encodes CASSQGDRVGGANVLTF.

The V gene is TRBV18, the J gene TRBJ1-1; D gene unclear. This CDR3 is built from 16 residues. The ends were cut back, 3 bases at V and 3 bases at J, with 17 bases in the middle. The germline gives CDR1 KGHSH, CDR2 LQKENI. CDR3 residues: CASSPVRFGRDTEAFF. The CDR3 nucleotides are TGTGCCAGCTCACCGGTTAGGTTCGGGCGGGACACTGAAGCTTTCTTT. The full variable domain, with the rest looked up from reference TRBV18 and TRBJ1-1, is NAGVMQNPRHLVRRRGQEARLRCSPMKGHSHVYWYRQLPEEGLKFMVYLQKENIIDESGMPKERFSAEFPKEGPSILRIQQVVRGDSAAYFCASSPVRFGRDTEAFFGQGTRLTVV.

The chain carries TRBV12-3 or TRBV12-4 and TRBJ2-7; possibly TRBD2 for D (6 bases). Trimming stripped 5 bases from V and 11 bases from J, with 16 bases between. The CDR3 consists of 12 residues. The CDR3 here is CASSITSFGKYF. The DNA for the CDR3 is TGTGCCAGCAGTATTACTAGCTTTGGGAAGTACTTC.

The chain recombines TRBV11-2 with TRBJ2-7; TRBD1 is a possible D gene (6 bases). Germline assignment: CDR1 SGHAT and CDR2 FQNNGV. This CDR3 is 15 amino acids long. Trimming removed 3 bases at V and 1 base at J, with 13 bases between. This CDR3 reads CASSFAGTPSYEQYF. CDR3 DNA: TGTGCCAGCAGCTTCGCCGGGACACCGTCCTACGAGCAGTACTTC.

This chain links TRBV12-3 or TRBV12-4 with TRBJ1-2; TRBD1 aligns across 9 bases. The CDR3 is 12 amino acids. The J segment lost 9 bases and the V segment lost 5 bases, leaving 4 bases of the junction unmatched. CDR3 loop: CASSPGTGSYTF. The DNA for the CDR3 is TGTGCCAGCAGTCCTGGGACAGGGAGCTACACCTTC.

V gene TRBV18 combines with J gene TRBJ2-7, with 13 bases identical to TRBD2. The CDR3 runs to 15 residues. After removal of 2 bases from V and 7 bases from J, the junction contained 5 bases not matched to a gene. Germline CDR1 reads KGHSH; CDR2 reads LQKENI. The CDR3 DNA reads TGTGCCAGCTCACCATGGACTAGCGGGAGTGGTGAGCAGTACTTC. Protein product: CASSPWTSGSGEQYF.

The rearrangement uses TRBV9 and TRBJ1-1; D is uncertain. The V end was cut by 3 bases, the J end by 0 bases, with 12 bases between. This CDR3 spans 15 amino acids. CDR1 SGDLS and CDR2 YYNGEE come from the germline V gene. The CDR3 coding sequence is TGTGCCAGCAGCGCAAACAGATTTATGAACACTGAAGCTTTCTTT. As protein: CASSANRFMNTEAFF.

This sequence joins TRBV6-5 and TRBJ1-5; 7 nucleotides line up with TRBD1. Germline V gives CDR1 MNHEY, CDR2 SVGAGI. The CDR3 loop spans 14 amino acids. The trim removed 7 bases at V and 6 bases at J, leaving 9 bases unmatched. Here the CDR3 DNA reads TGTGCCAGCACCCAGGGGGTTTTTCCTCAGCCCCAGCATTTT. Protein: CASTQGVFPQPQHF.

The chain employs TRBV25-1 and TRBJ2-5, with 10 nucleotides matching TRBD2. Germline V gives CDR1 MGHDK, CDR2 SYGVNS. V lost 5 bases to trimming and J lost 2 bases; unmatched junction nucleotides: 2. The CDR3 sequence is 14 residues long. The CDR3 DNA reads TGTGCCAGCAGTCAGCGGGAGGGACAAGAGACCCAGTACTTC. It encodes CASSQREGQETQYF. The variable domain in full, completed from reference TRBV25-1 and TRBJ2-5, reads EADIYQTPRYLVIGTGKKITLECSQTMGHDKMYWYQQDPGMELHLIHYSYGVNSTEKGDLSSESTVSRIRTEHFPLTLESARPSHTSQYLCASSQREGQETQYFGPGTRLLVL.

The rearrangement joins TRBV5-8 to TRBJ1-5; 8 bases match TRBD1. CDR3 length: 14 residues. V trimming: 2 bases; J trimming: 4 bases; junction bases outside the gene matches: 2. CDR1 SGHTS and CDR2 YDEGEE come from the germline V gene. The CDR3 reads CASSLQGENQPQHF. The CDR3, as DNA: TGTGCCAGCAGCTTACAGGGGGAAAATCAGCCCCAGCATTTT.

The rearrangement joins TRBV19 to TRBJ2-2; 12 bases line up with TRBD2. This CDR3 spans 18 amino acids. Per germline, CDR1 LNHDA and CDR2 SQIVND (reference sequence). The V and J ends lost 5 bases and 0 bases, in that order; junction bases with no gene match: 7. The CDR3 is CASSRKTSGGPNTGELFF. In DNA, the CDR3 is TGTGCCAGTAGTCGGAAGACTAGCGGGGGCCCGAACACCGGGGAGCTGTTTTTT.

The chain employs TRBV14 and TRBJ1-4, with D possibly being TRBD1 (5 bases). Germline V gene lookup returns CDR1 SGHDN and CDR2 FVKESK. This CDR3 is built from 15 residues. The V end lost 5 bases, the J end lost 4 bases, and 14 bases lay between the germline ends. CDR3 in DNA: TGTGCCAGCAGCGCCCAGGGCAAGAGTAATGAAAAACTGTTTTTT. It codes for CASSAQGKSNEKLFF.

CDR3 residues: CASSVDWAGSYEQYF. In DNA, the CDR3 is TGTGCCAGCAGCGTCGACTGGGCGGGCTCCTACGAGCAGTACTTC. The chain has TRBV9 and TRBJ2-7; TRBD2 might be the D (5 bases). From germline, CDR1 is SGDLS and CDR2 YYNGEE. This CDR3 comprises 15 residues. The V end lost 2 bases, the J end lost 0 bases, and 12 bases lay between the germline ends.

The chain couples TRBV30 to TRBJ2-5; 7 bases line up with TRBD1. The CDR3 runs to 14 residues. With V trimmed by 0 bases and J by 5 bases, 6 bases remained unmatched. Germline-derived CDR1 and CDR2 are GTSNPN and SVGIG (reference sequence). CDR3 nucleotide sequence: TGTGCCTGGAGTGTGACAGGGAGTTGGGAGACCCAGTACTTC. Translating it yields CAWSVTGSWETQYF.

The chain combines TRBV24-1 with TRBJ2-3; no clear D gene. Per the germline V gene, CDR1 is KGHDR and CDR2 is SFDVKD. This CDR3 spans 17 amino acids. V was shortened by 1 base and J by 5 bases, with 18 bases between the two germline ends. In nucleotides, the CDR3 is TGTGCCACCAGTGATTTTAGGCTAGTCTACCGTAGAGATACGCAGTATTTT. Translating gives CATSDFRLVYRRDTQYF.

The chain's CDR3 is CASSPPSGTTTEAFF. For the CDR3, the DNA is TGTGCCAGCTCACCACCGTCCGGGACAACCACTGAAGCTTTCTTT. The chain recombines TRBV18 with TRBJ1-1; D perhaps matches TRBD1 (6 bases). V gave up 0 bases and J gave up 4 bases, with 12 bases separating them. Per germline, CDR1 KGHSH and CDR2 LQKENI. CDR3 length: 15 residues.

The chain couples TRBV28 to TRBJ1-5; 8 bases align to TRBD1. V lost 6 bases and J lost 6; bases outside the gene matches: 4. This CDR3 spans 13 amino acids. Germline CDR1 is MDHEN and CDR2 is SYDVKM. CDR3 DNA sequence: TGTGCCAGCAGACCCCAGGGGGCTCAGCCCCAGCATTTT. This gives the protein CASRPQGAQPQHF.